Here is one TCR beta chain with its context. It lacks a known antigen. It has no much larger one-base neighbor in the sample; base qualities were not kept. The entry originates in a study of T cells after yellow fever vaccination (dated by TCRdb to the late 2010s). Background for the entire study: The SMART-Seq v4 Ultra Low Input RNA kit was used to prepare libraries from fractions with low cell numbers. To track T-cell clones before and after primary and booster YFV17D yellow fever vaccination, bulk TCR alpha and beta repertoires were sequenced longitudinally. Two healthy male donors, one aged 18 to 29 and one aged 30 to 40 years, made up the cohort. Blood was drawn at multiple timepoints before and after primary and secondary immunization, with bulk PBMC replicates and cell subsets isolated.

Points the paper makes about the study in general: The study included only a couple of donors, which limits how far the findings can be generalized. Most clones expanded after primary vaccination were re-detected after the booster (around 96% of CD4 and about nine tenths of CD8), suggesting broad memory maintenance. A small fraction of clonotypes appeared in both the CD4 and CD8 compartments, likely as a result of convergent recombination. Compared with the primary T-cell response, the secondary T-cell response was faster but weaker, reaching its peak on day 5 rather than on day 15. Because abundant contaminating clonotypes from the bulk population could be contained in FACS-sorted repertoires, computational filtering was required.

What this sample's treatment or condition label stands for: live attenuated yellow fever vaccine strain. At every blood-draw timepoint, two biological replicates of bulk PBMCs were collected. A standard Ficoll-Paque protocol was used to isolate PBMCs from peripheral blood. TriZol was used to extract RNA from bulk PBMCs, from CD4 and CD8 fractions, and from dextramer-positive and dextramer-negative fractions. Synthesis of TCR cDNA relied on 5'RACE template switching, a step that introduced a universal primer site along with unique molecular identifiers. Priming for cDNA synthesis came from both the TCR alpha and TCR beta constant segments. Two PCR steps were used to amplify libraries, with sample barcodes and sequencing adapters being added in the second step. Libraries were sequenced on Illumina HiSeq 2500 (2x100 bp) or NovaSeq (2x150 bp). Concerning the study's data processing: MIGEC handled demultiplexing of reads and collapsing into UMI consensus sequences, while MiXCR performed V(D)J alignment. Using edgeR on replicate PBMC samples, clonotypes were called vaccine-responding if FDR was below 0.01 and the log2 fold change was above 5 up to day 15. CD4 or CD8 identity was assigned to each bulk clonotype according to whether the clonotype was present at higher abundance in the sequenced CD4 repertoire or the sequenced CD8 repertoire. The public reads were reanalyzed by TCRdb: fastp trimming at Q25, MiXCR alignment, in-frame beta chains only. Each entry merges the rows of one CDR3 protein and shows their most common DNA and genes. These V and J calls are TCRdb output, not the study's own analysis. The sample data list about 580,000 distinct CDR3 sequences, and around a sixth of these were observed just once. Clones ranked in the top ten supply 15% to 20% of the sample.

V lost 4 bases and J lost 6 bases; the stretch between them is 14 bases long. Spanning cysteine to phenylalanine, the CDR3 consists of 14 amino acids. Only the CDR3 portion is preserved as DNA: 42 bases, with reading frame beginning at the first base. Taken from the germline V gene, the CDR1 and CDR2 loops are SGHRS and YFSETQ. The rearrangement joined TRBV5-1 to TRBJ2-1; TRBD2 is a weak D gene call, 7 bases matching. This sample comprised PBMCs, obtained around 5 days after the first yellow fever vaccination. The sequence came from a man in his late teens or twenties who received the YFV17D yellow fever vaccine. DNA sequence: TGCGCCAGCAGCGGGGGGGCTAATTTCAATGAGCAGTTCTTC. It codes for CASSGGANFNEQFF. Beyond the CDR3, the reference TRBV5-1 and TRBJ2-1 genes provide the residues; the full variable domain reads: KAGVTQTPRYLIKTRGQQVTLSCSPISGHRSVSWYQQTPGQGLQFLFEYFSETQRNKGNFPGRFSGRQFSNSRSEMNVSTLELGDSALYLCASSGGANFNEQFFGPGTRLTVL.